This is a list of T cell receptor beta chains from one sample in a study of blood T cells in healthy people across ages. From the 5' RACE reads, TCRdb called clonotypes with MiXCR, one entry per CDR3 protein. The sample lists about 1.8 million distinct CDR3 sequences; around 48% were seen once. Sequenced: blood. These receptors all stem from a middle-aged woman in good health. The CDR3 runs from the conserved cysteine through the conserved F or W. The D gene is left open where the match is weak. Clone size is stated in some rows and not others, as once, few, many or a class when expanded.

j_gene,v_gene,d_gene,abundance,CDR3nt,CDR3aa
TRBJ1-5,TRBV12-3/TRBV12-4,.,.,TGTGCCAGCAGTTTAGCGCAGGGATATCAGCCCCAGCATTTT,CASSLAQGYQPQHF
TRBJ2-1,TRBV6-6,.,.,TGTGCCAGCAGTTACGGGGCGGGGCAGTACAATGAGCAGTTCTTC,CASSYGAGQYNEQFF
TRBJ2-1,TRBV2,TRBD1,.,TGTGCCAGCACAACAACGGGACAGGGGGCCCGGGAGCAGTTCTTC,CASTTTGQGAREQFF
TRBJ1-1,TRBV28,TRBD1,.,TGTGCCAGCAGTCCAACTCAGGGGGCGCGGAACACTGAAGCTTTCTTT,CASSPTQGARNTEAFF
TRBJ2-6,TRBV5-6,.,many,TGTGCCAGCAGCCACGGCGGGGCCAACGTCCTGACTTTC,CASSHGGANVLTF
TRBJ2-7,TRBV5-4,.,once,TGTGCCAGCAGCCTGGCCCCGCGCACCTCCTACGAGCAGTACTTC,CASSLAPRTSYEQYF
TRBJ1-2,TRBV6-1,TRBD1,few,TGTGCCAGCAGTGAAGCTGGGACAGGAGAAATCTATGGCTACACCTTC,CASSEAGTGEIYGYTF
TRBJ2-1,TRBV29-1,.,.,TGCAGCGGTCAGGGGCCTAACTACTACAATGAGCAGTTCTTC,CSGQGPNYYNEQFF
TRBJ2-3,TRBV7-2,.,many,TGTGCCAGCACCGCCGGGGATACGCAGTATTTT,CASTAGDTQYF
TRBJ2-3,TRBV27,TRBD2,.,TGTGCCAGCAGTACGCGGGGGGCGAAGAGCACAGATACGCAGTATTTT,CASSTRGAKSTDTQYF
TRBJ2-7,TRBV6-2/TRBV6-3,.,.,TGTGCCAGCAGTAATTCCTTCAGGGTAAATTCGAACGAGCAGTACTTC,CASSNSFRVNSNEQYF
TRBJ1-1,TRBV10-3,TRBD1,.,TGTGCCATCAGATCATTCGGGACAGGGACTCACACTGAAGCTTTCTTT,CAIRSFGTGTHTEAFF
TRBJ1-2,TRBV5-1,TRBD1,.,TGCGCCAGCAGCTCGGACAGGGAAAGCTATGGCTACACCTTC,CASSSDRESYGYTF
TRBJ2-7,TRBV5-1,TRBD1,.,TGCGCCAGCAGTTCGGGACAGGGGGTTACCCCCTACGAGCAGTACTTC,CASSSGQGVTPYEQYF
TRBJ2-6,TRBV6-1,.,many,TGTGCCAGCCGACGGGGCTCTGGGGCCAACGTCCTGACTTTC,CASRRGSGANVLTF
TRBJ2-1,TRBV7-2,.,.,TGTGCCAGCAGCTTAGTGGGCAGGGCTGAGCAGTTCTTC,CASSLVGRAEQFF
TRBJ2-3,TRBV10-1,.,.,TGCGCCAGCAGTGGGGGGGGACAGGAGAATACGCAGTATTTT,CASSGGGQENTQYF
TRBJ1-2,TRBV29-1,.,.,TGCAGCGGCCGACAGGTCTATGGCTACACCTTC,CSGRQVYGYTF
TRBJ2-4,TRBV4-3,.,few,TGCGCCAGCAGCCAGGGTCCCGGTGGGGTGCAGTACTTC,CASSQGPGGVQYF
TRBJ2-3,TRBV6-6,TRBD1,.,TGTGCCAGCAGTTACTCGAAGGGACAGTCTAGCACAGATACGCAGTATTTT,CASSYSKGQSSTDTQYF